Below are 25 T cell receptor beta chains sequenced from a single sample in a study of beta chain features in type 1 diabetes. Findings and limits, study-wide: Researchers report that Type 1 diabetes patients had moderately but significantly shorter TCRB CDR3s across all four CD4+ subsets.

Antigens of these TCRs are unknown. The authors reverse transcribed all of the isolated RNA, so sequencing captured expressed TCRB transcripts. The table came from immunoSEQ multiplex PCR; TCRdb's copy has only in-frame clones and leaves some out. The profile shows 400,000 or so clones, roughly 12% of them singletons. The specimen sequenced was naive CD4+ T cells from blood. These receptors were obtained from a young woman with type 1 diabetes.

The CDR3 sequence is CAISESLAGNSYEQYF. In DNA form, the CDR3 reads TGTGCCATCAGTGAGTCCCTAGCGGGGAACTCCTACGAGCAGTACTTC. The chain has TRBV10-3 and TRBJ2-7, with 9 bases fitting TRBD2. The CDR3 sequence is 16 residues long. Germline V lookup: CDR1 ENHRY, CDR2 SYGVKD. With V trimmed by 0 bases and J by 0 bases, 3 bases remained unmatched.

V usage is TRBV9 and J usage is TRBJ2-1; perhaps TRBD1 as D (6 bases). Deletions cut 3 bases from V and 4 bases from J, with 14 bases between. The CDR3 covers 15 residues. Germline V CDR1 and CDR2: SGDLS, YYNGEE. CDR3 nucleotide sequence: TGTGCCAGCAGCGCCAGGACAGATCCTTACAATGAGCAGTTCTTC. It is translated as CASSARTDPYNEQFF.

The chain carries TRBV4-3 and TRBJ2-5; weak D call: TRBD1 (5 bases). The germline V gene has CDR1 LGHNA and CDR2 YSLEER. This CDR3 is 17 amino acids long. The V gene lost 0 bases and the J gene lost 1 base, with 15 bases spanning the gap. The CDR3 DNA sequence: TGCGCCAGCAGCCAAGATGAGAGGCAGGGCCCCCAAGAGACCCAGTACTTC. It translates to CASSQDERQGPQETQYF.

V is TRBV9 and J is TRBJ2-5, with no clear D. Germline loops: CDR1 SGDLS, CDR2 YYNGEE. The CDR3 sequence is 14 residues long. V was shortened by 0 bases and J by 1 base, with 7 bases between the two germline ends. This chain's CDR3 is CASSVERGQETQYF. Here the CDR3 DNA reads TGTGCCAGCAGCGTAGAGAGAGGCCAAGAGACCCAGTACTTC.

V is TRBV6-5 and J is TRBJ2-3; 9 nucleotides agree with TRBD2. V trimming: 7 bases; J trimming: 4 bases; junction bases outside the gene matches: 3. Germline CDR1 is MNHEY and CDR2 is SVGAGI. The CDR3 is 13 amino acids. The CDR3 loop is CASTGLASDTQYF. CDR3 nucleotide sequence: TGTGCCAGCACGGGACTAGCTTCAGATACGCAGTATTTT.

The chain is built from TRBV7-9 and TRBJ2-7, with D possibly matching TRBD1 (5 bases). The CDR3 spans 14 residues. Germline CDR1 and CDR2: SEHNR and FQNEAQ (reference sequence). V lost 2 bases, J lost 2 bases, and 10 bases lay in between. The CDR3 protein is CASSLRQDTYEQYF. The CDR3 nucleotides read TGTGCCAGCAGCTTACGCCAGGACACCTACGAGCAGTACTTC. Full variable domain (outside the CDR3, taken from reference TRBV7-9 and TRBJ2-7): DTGVSQNPRHKITKRGQNVTFRCDPISEHNRLYWYRQTLGQGPEFLTYFQNEAQLEKSRLLSDRFSAERPKGSFSTLEIQRTEQGDSAMYLCASSLRQDTYEQYFGPGTRLTVT.

There are a few counts of this clone. This rearrangement joins TRBV7-8 to TRBJ1-2; 8 nucleotides match TRBD1. The CDR3 runs to 14 residues. Germline V gene lookup returns CDR1 SGHVS and CDR2 FQNEAQ. V lost 6 bases, J lost 7 bases, and 10 bases stayed unmatched. The CDR3 DNA sequence: TGTGCCAGCAGAGGCCCCGGCCAGGGGGCTGGCTACACCTTC. The encoded protein is CASRGPGQGAGYTF.

This chain uses TRBV6-5 with TRBJ2-5; D uncertain. The CDR3 runs 13 residues. The germline V gene encodes CDR1 MNHEY and CDR2 SVGAGI. Deletions cut 6 bases from V and 4 bases from J, with 12 bases between. CDR3 protein: CASRLQVRETQYF. For the CDR3, the DNA is TGTGCCAGCAGGCTGCAGGTTCGAGAGACCCAGTACTTC.

The chain recombines TRBV18 with TRBJ2-5; D remains unclear. Trimming shortened V by 3 bases and J by 3 bases, and 5 bases separated the two germline ends. The germline V gene has CDR1 KGHSH and CDR2 LQKENI. The CDR3 runs to 12 residues. Here the CDR3 DNA reads TGTGCCAGCTCACCCGTCGAAGAGACCCAGTACTTC. It encodes CASSPVEETQYF. The entire variable domain, with the rest obtained from reference TRBV18 and TRBJ2-5, is as follows: NAGVMQNPRHLVRRRGQEARLRCSPMKGHSHVYWYRQLPEEGLKFMVYLQKENIIDESGMPKERFSAEFPKEGPSILRIQQVVRGDSAAYFCASSPVEETQYFGPGTRLLVL.

This clone was counted between two and nine times. The chain recombines TRBV7-9 with TRBJ2-5; 8 positions agree with TRBD2. V lost 8 bases to trimming and J lost 3 bases; unmatched junction nucleotides: 11. The CDR3 is 15 amino acids. CDR1 is SEHNR, CDR2 FQNEAQ, per germline (reference sequence). CDR3 nucleotides: TGTGCCAGCTCCCCCCGGGGACTAGTGGAAGAGACCCAGTACTTC. Translating gives CASSPRGLVEETQYF.

The table lists this clone with a few counts. This chain uses TRBV7-2 with TRBJ1-1; the match to TRBD1 covers 7 bases. The V and J ends lost 3 bases and 0 bases, in that order; junction bases with no gene match: 4. The CDR3 has 15 amino acids. CDR1 and CDR2 from the germline V gene are SGHTA and FQGNSA. CDR3 sequence reads: CASSFDRAVNTEAFF. The CDR3 DNA follows: TGTGCCAGCAGCTTTGACAGGGCTGTGAACACTGAAGCTTTCTTT.

This clone was seen only a few times. This chain joins TRBV29-1 and TRBJ1-3; D possibly corresponds to TRBD1 (5 bases). Trimming cost V 7 bases and J 4 bases, with 11 bases left between them. Per germline, CDR1 SQVTM and CDR2 ANQGSEA. The CDR3 is 12 residues long. The CDR3 DNA reads as TGCAGCGGGCGGGAGGGGGGAAACACCATATATTTT. Protein product: CSGREGGNTIYF.

This clone was observed a handful of times. The chain recombines TRBV29-1 with TRBJ1-2; tentatively, D is TRBD1 (6 bases). CDR1 SQVTM and CDR2 ANQGSEA come from the germline V gene. V lost 4 bases to trimming and J lost 4 bases, with 10 bases between them. The CDR3 has 12 residues. The chain's CDR3 is CSVVRGGYGYTF. CDR3 coding DNA: TGCAGCGTTGTCAGGGGTGGCTATGGCTACACCTTC. Together with reference TRBV29-1 and TRBJ1-2, the CDR3 gives the full variable domain: SAVISQKPSRDICQRGTSLTIQCQVDSQVTMMFWYRQQPGQSLTLIATANQGSEATYESGFVIDKFPISRPNLTFSTLTVSNMSPEDSSIYLCSVVRGGYGYTFGSGTRLTVV.

This clone was recorded a few times. The genes are TRBV4-2 and TRBJ2-7; the match to TRBD2 covers 9 bases. Trimming at V came to 5 bases and at J to 4 bases, leaving 12 bases not matched to a gene. Germline V CDR1 and CDR2: LGHNA, YNFKEQ. The CDR3 runs 16 residues. CDR3 loop: CASSERTSGSQYEQYF. The CDR3 DNA reads TGTGCCAGCAGCGAAAGAACTAGCGGGTCGCAGTACGAGCAGTACTTC.

The table lists this clone with a few counts. The genes are TRBV7-2 and TRBJ2-3, with D tentatively TRBD1 (7 bases). The length of the CDR3 is 15 residues. Trimming shortened V by 5 bases and J by 2 bases, and 14 bases separated the two germline ends. CDR1 is SGHTA, CDR2 FQGNSA, per germline. DNA of the CDR3: TGTGCCAGCAGCCGCAACAGGGGACTCACAGATACGCAGTATTTT. Its protein is CASSRNRGLTDTQYF.

This clone has more than one count but fewer than ten. The rearrangement links TRBV5-1 to TRBJ2-7, with 7 bases identical to TRBD1. This CDR3 has 17 residues. In germline, CDR1 is SGHRS, CDR2 YFSETQ. The V and J ends lost 0 bases and 5 bases, in that order; junction bases with no gene match: 14. CDR3: CASSLELDRQGRNEQYF. CDR3 DNA: TGCGCCAGCAGCTTGGAACTGGATCGACAGGGTAGGAACGAGCAGTACTTC.

The chain uses TRBV7-9 and TRBJ2-2; no clear D gene. Germline CDR1 reads SEHNR; CDR2 reads FQNEAQ (reference sequence). Trimming left V 0 bases short and J 7 bases short, with 3 bases between. The CDR3 runs 12 residues. CDR3 protein: CASSLAFGELFF. The CDR3 nucleotides read TGTGCCAGCAGCTTAGCCTTCGGGGAGCTGTTTTTT.

The CDR3 protein is CATSRARGEAFF. As DNA, the CDR3 is TGTGCCACCAGCAGAGCCAGGGGTGAAGCTTTCTTT. The chain employs TRBV15 and TRBJ1-1; a weak D match, TRBD1 (6 bases). Germline V gene data show CDR1 as LNHNV and CDR2 as YYDKDF (reference sequence). CDR3 length equals 12 residues. Trimming took 1 base from V and 7 from J, leaving 7 bases between them.

The J gene is TRBJ1-5, the V gene TRBV5-4; D possibly corresponds to TRBD1 (5 bases). The CDR3 is 17 amino acids. V was pared by 0 bases and J by 0 bases, with 13 bases between. Germline V CDR1 and CDR2: SGHNT, YYREEE (reference sequence). CDR3: CASSLDRTSHSNQPQHF. DNA for the CDR3: TGTGCCAGCAGCTTGGACAGGACCTCGCATAGCAATCAGCCCCAGCATTTT. The variable domain in full, completed from reference TRBV5-4 and TRBJ1-5, reads ETGVTQSPTHLIKTRGQQVTLRCSSQSGHNTVSWYQQALGQGPQFIFQYYREEENGRGNFPPRFSGLQFPNYSSELNVNALELDDSALYLCASSLDRTSHSNQPQHFGDGTRLSIL.

The chain has TRBV4-3 and TRBJ2-7; D perhaps matches TRBD2 (6 bases). V dropped 0 bases and J dropped 2 bases, with 20 bases sitting between them. Germline-derived CDR1 and CDR2 are LGHNA and YSLEER. The CDR3 is made up of 18 amino acids. The DNA for the CDR3 is TGCGCCAGCAGCCAAGACCCTCCCCCGGGGGTGCTGGCCTACGAGCAGTACTTC. Translated: CASSQDPPPGVLAYEQYF.

J is TRBJ2-1 and V is TRBV4-1; tentative D call: TRBD1 (7 bases). CDR1 and CDR2 from the germline V gene are MGHRA and YSYEKL. Trimming removed 7 bases at V and 1 base at J, with 20 bases between. The CDR3 loop spans 17 amino acids. The CDR3: CASTRGTVGTSYNEQFF. The CDR3 DNA follows: TGCGCCAGCACCCGAGGGACAGTGGGGACTTCCTACAATGAGCAGTTCTTC.

This clone occurred a few times. The J gene is TRBJ2-1, the V gene TRBV4-3; D remains ambiguous. This CDR3 comprises 12 residues. Trimming pared 0 bases from V and 9 bases from J, leaving 6 bases between. In germline, CDR1 is LGHNA, CDR2 YSLEER. CDR3 sequence: CASSQERGEQFF. The CDR3 DNA follows: TGCGCCAGCAGCCAAGAACGCGGTGAGCAGTTCTTC.

The V gene is TRBV20-1, the J gene TRBJ1-1; maybe TRBD1 (5 bases). The ends were cut back, 4 bases at V and 9 bases at J, with 12 bases in the middle. The CDR3 totals 11 residues. CDR1 is DFQATT, CDR2 SNEGSKA, per germline (reference sequence). CDR3 nucleotide sequence: TGCAGTGCTATAGGTGGGGCCAAAGCTTTCTTT. It specifies CSAIGGAKAFF.

The CDR3 DNA reads TGCGCCAGCAGCCCTCGGCCCGCTAGAAAGCTCTACAATGAGCAGTTCTTC. Protein product: CASSPRPARKLYNEQFF. The chain has TRBV4-1 and TRBJ2-1; D is undetermined. Trimming took off 4 bases at V and 3 bases at J, with 19 bases between the two ends. Germline V gene sequence: CDR1 MGHRA, CDR2 YSYEKL. The CDR3 sequence is 17 residues long.

The chain is built from TRBV6-5 and TRBJ1-2; D perhaps matches TRBD1 (5 bases). This CDR3 has 15 amino acids. V was pared by 4 bases and J by 4 bases, with 16 bases between. The germline gives CDR1 MNHEY, CDR2 SVGAGI. The CDR3 region is CASSFLGGGGYGYTF. DNA for the CDR3: TGTGCCAGCAGTTTCCTTGGCGGGGGAGGCTATGGCTACACCTTC.